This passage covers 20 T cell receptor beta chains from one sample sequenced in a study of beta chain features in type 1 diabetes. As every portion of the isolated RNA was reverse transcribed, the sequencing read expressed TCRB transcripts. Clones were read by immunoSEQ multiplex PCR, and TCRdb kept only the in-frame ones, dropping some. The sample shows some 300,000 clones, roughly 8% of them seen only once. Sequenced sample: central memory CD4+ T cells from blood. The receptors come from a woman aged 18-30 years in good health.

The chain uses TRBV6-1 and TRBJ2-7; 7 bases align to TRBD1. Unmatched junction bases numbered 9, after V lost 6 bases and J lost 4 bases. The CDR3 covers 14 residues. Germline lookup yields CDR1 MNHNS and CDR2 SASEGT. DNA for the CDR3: TGTGCCAGCAGAGGGACAAAGGGGGCTTACGAGCAGTACGTC. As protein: CASRGTKGAYEQYV.

CDR3: CASSPGSKASYNEQFF. The CDR3 DNA reads as TGTGCCAGCTCACCCGGATCAAAAGCCTCCTACAATGAGCAGTTCTTC. V and J are TRBV18 and TRBJ2-1; no firm D call. The CDR3 has 16 amino acids. Germline CDR1 and CDR2: KGHSH and LQKENI. V lost 3 bases and J lost 0, with 12 bases in between.

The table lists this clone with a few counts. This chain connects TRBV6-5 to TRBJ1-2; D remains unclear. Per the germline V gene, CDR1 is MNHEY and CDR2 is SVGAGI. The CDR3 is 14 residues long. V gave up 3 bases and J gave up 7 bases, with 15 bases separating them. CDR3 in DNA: TGTGCCAGCAGTTATAAGACTAGGGTTGGTGGCTACACCTTC. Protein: CASSYKTRVGGYTF.

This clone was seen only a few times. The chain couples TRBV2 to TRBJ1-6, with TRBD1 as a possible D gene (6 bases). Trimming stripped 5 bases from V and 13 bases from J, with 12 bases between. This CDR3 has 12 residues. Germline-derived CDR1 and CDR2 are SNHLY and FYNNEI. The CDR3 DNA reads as TGTGCCAGCAGTCACAGGGAGGCGCCCCTCCACTTT. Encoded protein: CASSHREAPLHF.

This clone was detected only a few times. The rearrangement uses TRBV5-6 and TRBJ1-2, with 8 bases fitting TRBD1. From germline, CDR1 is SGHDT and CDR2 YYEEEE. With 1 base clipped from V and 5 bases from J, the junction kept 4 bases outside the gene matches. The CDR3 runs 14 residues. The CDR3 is CASSLIRGPYGYTF. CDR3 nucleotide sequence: TGTGCCAGCAGCTTGATCAGGGGGCCATATGGCTACACCTTC.

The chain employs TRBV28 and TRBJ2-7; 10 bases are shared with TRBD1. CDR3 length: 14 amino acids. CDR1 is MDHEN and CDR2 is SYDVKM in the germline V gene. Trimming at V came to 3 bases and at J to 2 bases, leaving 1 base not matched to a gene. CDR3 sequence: CASSLGQGTYEQYF. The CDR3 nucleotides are TGTGCCAGCAGTTTGGGACAGGGGACCTACGAGCAGTACTTC.

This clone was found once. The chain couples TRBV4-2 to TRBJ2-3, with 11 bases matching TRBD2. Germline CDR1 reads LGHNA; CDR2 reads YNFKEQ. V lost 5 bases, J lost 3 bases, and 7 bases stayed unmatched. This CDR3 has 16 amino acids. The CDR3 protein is CASSYKTSGDTDTQYF. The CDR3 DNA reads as TGTGCCAGCAGCTACAAGACTAGCGGGGATACAGATACGCAGTATTTT.

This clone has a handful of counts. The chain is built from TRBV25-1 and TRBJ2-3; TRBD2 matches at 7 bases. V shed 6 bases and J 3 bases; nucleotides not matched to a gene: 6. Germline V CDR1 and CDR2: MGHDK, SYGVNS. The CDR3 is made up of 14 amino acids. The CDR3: CASSVGGNTDTQYF. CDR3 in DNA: TGTGCCAGCAGCGTGGGGGGGAATACAGATACGCAGTATTTT.

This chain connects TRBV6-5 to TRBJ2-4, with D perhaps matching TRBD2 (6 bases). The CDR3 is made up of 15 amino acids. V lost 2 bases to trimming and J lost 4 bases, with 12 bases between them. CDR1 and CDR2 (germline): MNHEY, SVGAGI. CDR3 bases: TGTGCCAGCAGTTACGGAGGGGCAGAGAAAAACATTCAGTACTTC. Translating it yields CASSYGGAEKNIQYF.

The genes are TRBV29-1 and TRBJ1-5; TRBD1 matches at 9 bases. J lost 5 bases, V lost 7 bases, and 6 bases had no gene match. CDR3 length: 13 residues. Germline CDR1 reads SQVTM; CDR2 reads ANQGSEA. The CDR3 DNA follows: TGCAGCGCCCAAGACAGGGGGGATCAGCCCCAGCATTTT. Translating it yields CSAQDRGDQPQHF.

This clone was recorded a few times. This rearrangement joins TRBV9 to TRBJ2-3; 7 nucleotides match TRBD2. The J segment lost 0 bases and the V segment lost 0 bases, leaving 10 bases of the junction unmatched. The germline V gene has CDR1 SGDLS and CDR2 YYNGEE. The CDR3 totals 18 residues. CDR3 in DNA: TGTGCCAGCAGCGTAGCCACCTCGAGCGGGATTAGCACAGATACGCAGTATTTT. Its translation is CASSVATSSGISTDTQYF.

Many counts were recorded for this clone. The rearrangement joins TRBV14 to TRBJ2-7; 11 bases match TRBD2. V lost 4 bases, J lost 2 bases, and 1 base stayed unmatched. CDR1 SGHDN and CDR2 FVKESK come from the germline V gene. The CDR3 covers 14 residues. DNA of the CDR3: TGTGCCAGCAGCCTAGCGGGAGGGACCTACGAGCAGTACTTC. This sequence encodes CASSLAGGTYEQYF. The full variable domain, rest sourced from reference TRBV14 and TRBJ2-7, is EAGVTQFPSHSVIEKGQTVTLRCDPISGHDNLYWYRRVMGKEIKFLLHFVKESKQDESGMPNNRFLAERTGGTYSTLKVQPAELEDSGVYFCASSLAGGTYEQYFGPGTRLTVT.

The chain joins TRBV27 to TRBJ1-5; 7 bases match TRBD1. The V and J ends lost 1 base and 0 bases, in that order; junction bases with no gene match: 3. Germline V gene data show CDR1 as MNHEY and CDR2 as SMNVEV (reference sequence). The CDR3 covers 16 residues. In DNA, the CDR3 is TGTGCCAGCAGTTTATTGGGACAGAATAGCAATCAGCCCCAGCATTTT. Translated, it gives CASSLLGQNSNQPQHF.

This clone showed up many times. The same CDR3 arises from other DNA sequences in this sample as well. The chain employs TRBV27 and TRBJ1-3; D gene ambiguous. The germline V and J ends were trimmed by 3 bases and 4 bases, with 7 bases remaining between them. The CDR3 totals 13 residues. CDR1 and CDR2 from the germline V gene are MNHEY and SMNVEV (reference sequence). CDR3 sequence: CASSFRAGNTIYF. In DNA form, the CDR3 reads TGTGCCAGCAGTTTTCGCGCGGGAAACACCATATATTTT.

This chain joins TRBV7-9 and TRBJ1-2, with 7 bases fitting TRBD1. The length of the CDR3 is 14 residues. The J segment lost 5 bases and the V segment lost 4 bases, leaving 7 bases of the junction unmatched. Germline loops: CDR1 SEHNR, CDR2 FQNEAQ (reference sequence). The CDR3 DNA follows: TGTGCCAGCAGCTACTCAACACAGGGGTATGGCTACACCTTC. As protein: CASSYSTQGYGYTF.

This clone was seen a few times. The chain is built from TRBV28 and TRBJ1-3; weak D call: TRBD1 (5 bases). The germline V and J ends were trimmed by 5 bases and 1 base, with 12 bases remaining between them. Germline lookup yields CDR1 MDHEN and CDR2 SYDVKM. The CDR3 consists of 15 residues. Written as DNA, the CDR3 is TGTGCCAGCAGTCCTCATGAGGGGTCTGGAAACACCATATATTTT. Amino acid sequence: CASSPHEGSGNTIYF. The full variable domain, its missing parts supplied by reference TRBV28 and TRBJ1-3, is DVKVTQSSRYLVKRTGEKVFLECVQDMDHENMFWYRQDPGLGLRLIYFSYDVKMKEKGDIPEGYSVSREKKERFSLILESASTNQTSMYLCASSPHEGSGNTIYFGEGSWLTVV.

The CDR3 region has the DNA TGTGCCAGCAGTTTGTACGCCGGGACAGGGCGGCCCCAGCATTTT. Encoded protein: CASSLYAGTGRPQHF. The V gene is TRBV28, the J gene TRBJ1-5, with TRBD1 matching 9 bases. The CDR3 sequence is 15 residues long. V trimming: 3 bases; J trimming: 9 bases; junction bases outside the gene matches: 9. Germline loops: CDR1 MDHEN, CDR2 SYDVKM.

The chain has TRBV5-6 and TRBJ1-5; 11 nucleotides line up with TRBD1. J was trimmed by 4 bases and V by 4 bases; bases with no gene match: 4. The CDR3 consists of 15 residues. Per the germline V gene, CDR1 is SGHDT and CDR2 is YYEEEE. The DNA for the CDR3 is TGTGCCAGCAGCCCCCGGGACAGGGGGAATCAGCCCCAGCATTTT. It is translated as CASSPRDRGNQPQHF.

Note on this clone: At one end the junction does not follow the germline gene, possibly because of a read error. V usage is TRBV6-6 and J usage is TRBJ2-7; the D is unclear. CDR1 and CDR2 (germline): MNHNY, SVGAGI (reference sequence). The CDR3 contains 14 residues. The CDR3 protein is CASSYSSRSPKENF. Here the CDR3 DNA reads TGTGCCAGCAGTTACTCGTCACGCTCCCCTAAGGAGAACTTC.

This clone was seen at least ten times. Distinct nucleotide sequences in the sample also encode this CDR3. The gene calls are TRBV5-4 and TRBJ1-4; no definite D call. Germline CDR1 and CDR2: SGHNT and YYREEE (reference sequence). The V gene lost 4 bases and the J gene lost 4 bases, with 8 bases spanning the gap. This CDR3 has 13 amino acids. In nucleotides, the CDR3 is TGTGCCAGCAGCAGACGCTTTAATGAAAAACTGTTTTTT. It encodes CASSRRFNEKLFF.